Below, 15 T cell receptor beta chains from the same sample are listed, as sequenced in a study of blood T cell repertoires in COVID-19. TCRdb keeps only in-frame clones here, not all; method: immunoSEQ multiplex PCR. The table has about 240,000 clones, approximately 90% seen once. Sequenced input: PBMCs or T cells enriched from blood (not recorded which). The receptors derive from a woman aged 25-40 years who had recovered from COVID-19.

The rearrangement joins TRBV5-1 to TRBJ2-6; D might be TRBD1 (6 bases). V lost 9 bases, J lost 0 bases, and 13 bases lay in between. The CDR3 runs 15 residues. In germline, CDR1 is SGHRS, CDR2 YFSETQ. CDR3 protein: CATNTGSSGANVLTF. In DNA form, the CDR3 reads TGCGCCACCAACACAGGGTCCTCTGGGGCCAACGTCCTGACTTTC.

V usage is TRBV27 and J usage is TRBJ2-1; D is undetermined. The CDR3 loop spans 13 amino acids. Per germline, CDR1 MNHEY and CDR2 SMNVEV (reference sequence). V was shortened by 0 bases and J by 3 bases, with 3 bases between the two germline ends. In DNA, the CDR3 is TGTGCCAGCAGTTTATCCCTCTACAATGAGCAGTTCTTC. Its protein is CASSLSLYNEQFF.

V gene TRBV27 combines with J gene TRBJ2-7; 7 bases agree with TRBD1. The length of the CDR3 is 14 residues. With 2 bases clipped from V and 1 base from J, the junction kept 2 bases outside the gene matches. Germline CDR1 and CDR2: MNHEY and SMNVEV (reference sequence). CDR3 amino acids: CASSLEGASYEQYF. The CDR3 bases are TGTGCCAGCAGTTTAGAGGGGGCGTCCTACGAGCAGTACTTC.

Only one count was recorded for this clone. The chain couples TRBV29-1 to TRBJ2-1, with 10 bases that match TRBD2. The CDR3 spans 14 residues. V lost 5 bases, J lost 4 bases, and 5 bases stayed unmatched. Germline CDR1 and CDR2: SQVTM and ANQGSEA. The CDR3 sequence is CSVSLSGRYNEQFF. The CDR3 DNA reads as TGCAGCGTTTCCCTTAGCGGGAGGTACAATGAGCAGTTCTTC.

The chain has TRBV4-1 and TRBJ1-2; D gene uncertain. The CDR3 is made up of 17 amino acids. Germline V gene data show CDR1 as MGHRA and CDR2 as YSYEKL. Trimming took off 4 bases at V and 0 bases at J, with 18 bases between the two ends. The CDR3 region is CASSLARLGPPNYGYTF. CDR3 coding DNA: TGCGCCAGCAGCCTCGCAAGACTAGGACCCCCTAACTATGGCTACACCTTC.

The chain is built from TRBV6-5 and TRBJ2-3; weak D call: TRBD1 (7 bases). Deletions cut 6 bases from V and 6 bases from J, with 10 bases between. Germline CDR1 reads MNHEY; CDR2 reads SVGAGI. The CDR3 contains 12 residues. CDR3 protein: CASRPGGDTQYF. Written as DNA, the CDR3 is TGTGCCAGCAGACCAGGGGGGGATACGCAGTATTTT.

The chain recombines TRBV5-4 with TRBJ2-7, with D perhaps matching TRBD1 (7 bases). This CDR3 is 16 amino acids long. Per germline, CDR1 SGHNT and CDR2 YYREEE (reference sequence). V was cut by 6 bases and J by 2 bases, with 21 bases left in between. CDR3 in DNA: TGTGCCAGCACCAAATCCCGAGGCAGGGGGGCCTACGAGCAGTACTTC. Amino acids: CASTKSRGRGAYEQYF.

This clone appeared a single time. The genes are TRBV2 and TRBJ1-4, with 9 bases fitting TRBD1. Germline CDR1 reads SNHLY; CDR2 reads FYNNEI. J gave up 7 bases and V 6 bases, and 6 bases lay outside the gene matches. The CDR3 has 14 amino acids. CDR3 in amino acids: CASRMGQGSEKLFF. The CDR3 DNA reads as TGTGCCAGCAGGATGGGACAGGGAAGTGAAAAACTGTTTTTT.

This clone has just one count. CDR3: CATRDRDFDEQFF. As DNA, the CDR3 is TGTGCCACCAGGGACAGGGATTTCGATGAGCAGTTCTTC. The chain combines TRBV24-1 with TRBJ2-1, with 8 bases lining up with TRBD1. CDR1 KGHDR and CDR2 SFDVKD come from the germline V gene. The V gene end was trimmed by 7 bases and the J gene end by 8 bases; junction bases not matched to a gene: 6. The CDR3 length is 13 residues.

CDR3 amino acids: CASSQLRETRGNEQFF. CDR3 DNA sequence: TGTGCCAGCAGCCAATTGAGGGAGACCAGAGGCAATGAGCAGTTCTTC. This chain joins TRBV5-5 and TRBJ2-1, with D perhaps matching TRBD2 (5 bases). Per germline, CDR1 SGHKS and CDR2 YYEKEE (reference sequence). The CDR3 length is 16 residues. V shed 4 bases and J shed 6 bases, with 20 bases lying between them.

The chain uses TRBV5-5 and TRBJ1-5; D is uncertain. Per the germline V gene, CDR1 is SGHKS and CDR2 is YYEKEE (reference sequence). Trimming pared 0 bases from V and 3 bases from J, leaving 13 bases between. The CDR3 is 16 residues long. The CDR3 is CASSLDPGGDNQPQHF. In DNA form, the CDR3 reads TGTGCCAGCAGCTTGGACCCGGGAGGAGACAATCAGCCCCAGCATTTT.

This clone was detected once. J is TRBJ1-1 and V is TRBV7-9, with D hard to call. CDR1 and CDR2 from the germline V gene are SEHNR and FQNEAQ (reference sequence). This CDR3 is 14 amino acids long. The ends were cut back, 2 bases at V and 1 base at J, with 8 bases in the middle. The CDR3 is CASSLLHTNTEAFF. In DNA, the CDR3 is TGTGCCAGCAGCTTATTACATACGAACACTGAAGCTTTCTTT.

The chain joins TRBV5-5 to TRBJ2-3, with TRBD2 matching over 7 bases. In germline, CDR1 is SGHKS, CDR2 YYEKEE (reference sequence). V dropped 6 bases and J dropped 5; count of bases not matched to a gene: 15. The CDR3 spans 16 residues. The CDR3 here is CASKSLRTRFGDTQYF. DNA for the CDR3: TGTGCCAGCAAGTCGCTTCGGACTAGATTTGGAGATACGCAGTATTTT. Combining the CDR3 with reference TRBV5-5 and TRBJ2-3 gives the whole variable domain DAGVTQSPTHLIKTRGQQVTLRCSPISGHKSVSWYQQVLGQGPQFIFQYYEKEERGRGNFPDRFSARQFPNYSSELNVNALLLGDSALYLCASKSLRTRFGDTQYFGPGTRLTVL.

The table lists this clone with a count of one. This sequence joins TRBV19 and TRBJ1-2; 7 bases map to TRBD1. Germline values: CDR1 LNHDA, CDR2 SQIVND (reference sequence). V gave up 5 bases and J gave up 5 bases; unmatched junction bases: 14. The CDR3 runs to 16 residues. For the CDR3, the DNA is TGTGCCAGTAGTCCCAATCCGGACAGGTTTCTTTATGGCTACACCTTC. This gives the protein CASSPNPDRFLYGYTF.

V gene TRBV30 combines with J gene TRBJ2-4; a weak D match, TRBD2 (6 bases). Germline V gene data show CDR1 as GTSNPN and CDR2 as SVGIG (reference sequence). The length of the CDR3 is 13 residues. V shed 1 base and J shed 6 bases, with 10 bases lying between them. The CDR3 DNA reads TGTGCCTGGAGTGAACCGGGAGTAAACATTCAGTACTTC. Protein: CAWSEPGVNIQYF. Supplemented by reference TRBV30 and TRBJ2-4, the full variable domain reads SQTIHQWPATLVQPVGSPLSLECTVEGTSNPNLYWYRQAAGRGLQLLFYSVGIGQISSEVPQNLSASRPQDRQFILSSKKLLLSDSGFYLCAWSEPGVNIQYFGAGTRLSVL.